This TCR beta chain was captured in a study of blood T cell repertoires in COVID-19 (dated by TCRdb to the early 2020s). With regard to the full study: The collaborator samples originated in the United States, Italy and Spain and spanned the acute and convalescent phases of COVID-19. The prospective study material was composed of cDNA or gDNA derived from T cells, B-cell-depleted T cells, or PBMCs. The dataset comprised deeply sampled blood TCRbeta repertoires from subjects exposed to, actively infected with, or recovered from COVID-19. The repertoires were released in a freely available public database intended as a resource for research on the immune response to SARS-CoV-2. Samples were obtained from the ongoing ImmuneRACE study (first 160 participants) and from about 1,300 subjects provided by 6 global collaborators. A de-identified subject ID, COVID-19 status, age in years and sex were almost always included in the sample metadata. Where available, HLA class I and class II types were taken from metadata supplied by the sample provider and were not determined by assay-based typing. On the study overall, not on this receptor specifically: The amount of clinical and demographic metadata varied by source and participant and was provided uncurated.

This clone was observed many times. There is no known antigen for this receptor. No much larger clonotype is one base removed from it; base qualities were not supplied. Trimming removed 6 bases from V and 5 bases from J, leaving 13 bases between the germline ends. The CDR3 covers 13 residues, taking in both the cysteine and the phenylalanine. The kept DNA is CDR3 alone, 39 bases in frame from the first base. CDR1 SNHLY and CDR2 FYNNEI were looked up in the germline V gene. One collaborating source in Seattle enrolled patients while the patients were actively infected and followed the patients over time throughout the course of disease. The collaborating institutions used their own protocols to collect whole blood in K2EDTA tubes. For TCRbeta analysis, collaborators shipped samples in one of three forms: frozen whole blood, isolated PBMCs, or DNA extracted from either of those sample types. TCRbeta CDR3 regions were amplified from genomic DNA by means of the immunoSEQ Assay, a bias-controlled multiplex PCR. The study's own analysis went as follows. The number of nucleated cells in each sample was estimated from the amplification of reference gene primers within the assay. Sequence reads were collapsed and filtered to measure the absolute abundance of every unique TCRbeta CDR3 rearrangement. For each sample, productive Simpson clonality was calculated as the square root of Simpson's diversity index over productive rearrangements. What TCRdb holds here is the immuneACCESS table cut down to in-frame rearrangements. Part of the clones is not present; checked against another copy, under half of the missing clones reflect an unresolved V gene, and the others are unexplained. V and J calls and clone size are given by that table; D and trimming were obtained from the DNA. This sample is represented by fewer than 200,000 clones; around 86% of them were singletons. 6% to 8.5% of the sample is taken by the ten largest.

This chain is built from TRBV2 and TRBJ1-1, with no confident D gene call. The source is a woman in her sixties or seventies with COVID-19, enrolled during active disease. Sequencing input: peripheral blood. The nucleotide sequence is TGTGCCAGCAGGGCAGAAGAGGCGACTGAAGCTTTCTTT. This codes for CASRAEEATEAFF.